One T cell receptor (beta chain) is described in this entry. The repertoire was sequenced with immunoSEQ multiplex PCR; TCRdb's copy has only in-frame clones and lacks some. The sample records 150,000 or so clones, roughly nine tenths being singletons. The CDR3 is made up of 15 amino acids. Germline V lookup: CDR1 SGHDN, CDR2 FVKESK. V lost 1 base and J lost 6, with 15 bases in between. The data belong to a study of lymphopenia after photon versus proton radiotherapy. The rearrangement links TRBV14 to TRBJ1-1; maybe TRBD1 (6 bases). Sequenced material: peripheral blood, taken from a patient treated with photon-based radiotherapy. The TCR originated in a middle-aged man with gastric cancer. CDR3 in DNA: TGTGCCAGCAGCCAAGGTAACAACAGGGTAGCTGAAGCTTTCTTT. It encodes CASSQGNNRVAEAFF.